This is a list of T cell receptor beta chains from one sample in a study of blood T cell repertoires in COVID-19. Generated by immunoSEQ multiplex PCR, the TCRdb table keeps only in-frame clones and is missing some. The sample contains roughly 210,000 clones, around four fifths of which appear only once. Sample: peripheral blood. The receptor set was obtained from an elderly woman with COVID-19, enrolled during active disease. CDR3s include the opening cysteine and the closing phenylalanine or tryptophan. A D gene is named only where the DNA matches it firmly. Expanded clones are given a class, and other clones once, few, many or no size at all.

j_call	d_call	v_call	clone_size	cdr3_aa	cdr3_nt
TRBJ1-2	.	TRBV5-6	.	CASSLYNYGYTF	TGTGCCAGCAGCTTATATAACTATGGCTACACCTTC
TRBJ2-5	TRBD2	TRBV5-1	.	CASSPRSSGGASETQYF	TGCGCCAGCAGCCCCCGGAGCAGCGGGGGGGCGTCAGAGACCCAGTACTTC
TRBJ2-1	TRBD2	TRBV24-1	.	CATSAGTSSYNEQFF	TGTGCCACCAGTGCGGGGACTAGCTCGTACAATGAGCAGTTCTTC
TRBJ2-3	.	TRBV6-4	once	CASRRDSTDTQYF	TGTGCCAGCAGACGGGATTCCACAGATACGCAGTATTTT
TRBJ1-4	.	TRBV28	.	CASGGAVNEKLFF	TGTGCCAGCGGGGGGGCAGTTAATGAAAAACTGTTTTTT
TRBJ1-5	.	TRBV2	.	CASTGGSSNQPQHF	TGTGCCAGCACGGGGGGCAGTAGCAATCAGCCCCAGCATTTT
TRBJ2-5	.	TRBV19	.	CASSKTPGWRSGETQYF	TGTGCCAGTAGTAAAACCCCTGGGTGGCGGTCCGGCGAGACCCAGTACTTC
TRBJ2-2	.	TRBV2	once	CASSMSVTGELFF	TGTGCCAGCAGTATGTCCGTCACCGGGGAGCTGTTTTTT
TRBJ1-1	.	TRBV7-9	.	CASSSIGGTEAFF	TGTGCCAGCAGCTCAATAGGGGGCACTGAAGCTTTCTTT
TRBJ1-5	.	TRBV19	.	CASSMVGGQPQHF	TGTGCCAGTAGTATGGTGGGAGGCCAGCCCCAGCATTTT
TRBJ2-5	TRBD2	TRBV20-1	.	CSASHLAGYQETQYF	TGCAGTGCTAGTCACCTAGCGGGGTACCAAGAGACCCAGTACTTC
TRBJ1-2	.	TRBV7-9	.	CASSLGSGPYGYTF	TGTGCCAGCAGCTTAGGCAGTGGCCCATATGGCTACACCTTC
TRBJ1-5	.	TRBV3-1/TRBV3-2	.	CASSHGSAGNQPQHF	TGTGCCAGCAGCCACGGATCGGCGGGCAATCAGCCCCAGCATTTT
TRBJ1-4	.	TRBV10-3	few	CAISLGTGGTTNEKLFF	TGTGCCATCAGTCTCGGAACCGGGGGAACAACTAATGAAAAACTGTTTTTT
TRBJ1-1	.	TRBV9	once	CASSRDLNTEAFF	TGTGCCAGCAGCCGAGACTTGAACACTGAAGCTTTCTTT
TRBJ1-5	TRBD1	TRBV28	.	CASSEQGTSNQPQHF	TGTGCCAGTTCCGAACAGGGGACCAGCAATCAGCCCCAGCATTTT
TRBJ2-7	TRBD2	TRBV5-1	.	CASSPGVSGRSYEQYF	TGCGCCAGCAGCCCGGGGGTTAGCGGGCGCTCCTACGAGCAGTACTTC
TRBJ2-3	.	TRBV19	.	CASARLLADTQYF	TGTGCCAGTGCTCGCCTTCTAGCGGATACGCAGTATTTT
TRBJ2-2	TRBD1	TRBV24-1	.	CATSQKGQGKATGELFF	TGTGCCACCAGCCAGAAGGGACAGGGGAAGGCAACCGGGGAGCTGTTTTTT
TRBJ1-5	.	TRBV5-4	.	CASSQQGFNQPQHF	TGTGCCAGCAGCCAACAGGGCTTCAATCAGCCCCAGCATTTT
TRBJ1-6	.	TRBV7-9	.	CASSLGSYSPLHF	TGTGCCAGCAGCCTCGGGTCTTATTCACCCCTCCACTTT
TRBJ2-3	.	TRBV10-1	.	CATRDSKGTDTQYF	TGCGCCACCCGAGACTCCAAGGGCACAGATACGCAGTATTTT
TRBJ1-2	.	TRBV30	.	CGGGGNYGYTF	TGTGGGGGGGGAGGGAACTATGGCTACACCTTC
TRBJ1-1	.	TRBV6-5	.	CASSYLTEAFF	TGTGCCAGCAGTTACCTCACTGAAGCTTTCTTT
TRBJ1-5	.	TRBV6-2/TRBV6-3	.	CASSRKEFNQPQHF	TGTGCCAGCAGTCGCAAGGAGTTCAATCAGCCCCAGCATTTT
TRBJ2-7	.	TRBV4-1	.	CASSSRSDRNDEQYF	TGCGCCAGCAGCTCCCGCTCGGACAGAAACGACGAGCAGTACTTC
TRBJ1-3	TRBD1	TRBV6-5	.	CATHQGAGNTIYF	TGTGCCACTCACCAGGGGGCTGGAAACACCATATATTTT
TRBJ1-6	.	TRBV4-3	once	CASSQDMTVPNSPLHF	TGCGCCAGCAGCCAAGATATGACAGTCCCCAATTCACCCCTCCACTTT
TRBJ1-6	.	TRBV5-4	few	CASGPGSSYNSPLHF	TGTGCCAGCGGCCCGGGGAGCTCCTATAATTCACCCCTCCACTTT
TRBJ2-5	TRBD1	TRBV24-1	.	CATSGQGRGTQYF	TGTGCCACCAGTGGACAGGGGAGAGGGACCCAGTACTTC
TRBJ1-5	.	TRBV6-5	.	CASRRTGVRTQHF	TGTGCCAGCAGAAGGACTGGCGTAAGGACCCAGCATTTT
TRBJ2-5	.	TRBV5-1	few	CASSSYPGAQYF	TGCGCCAGCAGCTCCTACCCGGGAGCCCAGTACTTC
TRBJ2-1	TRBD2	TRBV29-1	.	CSVGPAGGYNEQFF	TGCAGCGTTGGTCCAGCGGGGGGATACAATGAGCAGTTCTTC
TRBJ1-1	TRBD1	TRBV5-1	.	CASTVTGGGTEAFF	TGCGCCAGCACCGTGACAGGGGGAGGCACTGAAGCTTTCTTT
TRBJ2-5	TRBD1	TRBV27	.	CASKDRGVRQETQYF	TGTGCCAGCAAGGACAGGGGGGTACGGCAAGAGACCCAGTACTTC
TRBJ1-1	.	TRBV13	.	CASSLHSLNTEAFF	TGTGCCAGCAGCTTACACTCCCTGAACACTGAAGCTTTCTTT
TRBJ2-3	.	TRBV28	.	CASSLGPDTQYF	TGTGCCAGCAGTTTAGGCCCAGATACGCAGTATTTT
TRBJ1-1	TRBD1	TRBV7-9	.	CASTQGQGGMNTEAFF	TGTGCCAGCACCCAGGGGCAGGGGGGCATGAACACTGAAGCTTTCTTT
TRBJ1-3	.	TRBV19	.	CASSHRSESGNTIYF	TGTGCCAGTAGCCACAGGAGTGAATCTGGAAACACCATATATTTT
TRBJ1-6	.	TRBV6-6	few	CASSYIAGENSPLHF	TGTGCCAGCAGTTATATCGCGGGTGAGAATTCACCCCTCCACTTT
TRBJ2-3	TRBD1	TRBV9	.	CASSSRGTGGGTDTQYF	TGTGCCAGCAGCAGTCGCGGGACAGGGGGCGGCACAGATACGCAGTATTTT
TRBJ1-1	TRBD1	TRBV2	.	CASSGQGNTEAFF	TGTGCCAGCAGCGGACAGGGGAACACTGAAGCTTTCTTT
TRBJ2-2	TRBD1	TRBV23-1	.	CASTQAGGKIEGPGELFF	TGCGCCAGCACCCAAGCAGGGGGTAAAATAGAAGGTCCCGGGGAGCTGTTTTTT
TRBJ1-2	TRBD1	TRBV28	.	CASSLRDRAFYGYTF	TGTGCCAGCAGTCTCCGGGACAGGGCCTTCTATGGCTACACCTTC
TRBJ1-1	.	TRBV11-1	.	CASNTQGSVNEAFF	TGTGCCAGCAACACGCAGGGCTCGGTAAATGAAGCTTTCTTT
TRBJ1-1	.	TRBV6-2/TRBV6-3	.	CASSLQGRNTEAFF	TGTGCCAGCAGCCTACAGGGCAGGAACACTGAAGCTTTCTTT
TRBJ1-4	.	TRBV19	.	CASAHSGGGATNEKLFF	TGTGCCAGTGCCCACTCCGGTGGGGGGGCAACTAATGAAAAACTGTTTTTT
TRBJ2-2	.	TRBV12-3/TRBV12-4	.	CASRQGNTGELFF	TGTGCCAGCAGACAGGGAAACACCGGGGAGCTGTTTTTT
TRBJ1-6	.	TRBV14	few	CASSLQGNNSPLHF	TGTGCCAGCAGTCTACAGGGTAATAATTCACCCCTCCACTTT
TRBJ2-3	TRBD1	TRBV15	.	CATSWGDRGDSDTQYF	TGTGCCACCAGCTGGGGGGACAGGGGGGATTCAGATACGCAGTATTTT
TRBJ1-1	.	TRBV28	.	CASSLTRVAFF	TGTGCCAGCAGTTTAACGCGGGTGGCTTTCTTT
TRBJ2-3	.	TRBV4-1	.	CASSQAAGYTDTQYF	TGCGCCAGCAGCCAAGCGGCGGGGTACACAGATACGCAGTATTTT
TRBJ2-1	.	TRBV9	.	CASSVSGGPSNEQFF	TGTGCCAGCAGCGTTTCAGGGGGGCCCAGCAATGAGCAGTTCTTC